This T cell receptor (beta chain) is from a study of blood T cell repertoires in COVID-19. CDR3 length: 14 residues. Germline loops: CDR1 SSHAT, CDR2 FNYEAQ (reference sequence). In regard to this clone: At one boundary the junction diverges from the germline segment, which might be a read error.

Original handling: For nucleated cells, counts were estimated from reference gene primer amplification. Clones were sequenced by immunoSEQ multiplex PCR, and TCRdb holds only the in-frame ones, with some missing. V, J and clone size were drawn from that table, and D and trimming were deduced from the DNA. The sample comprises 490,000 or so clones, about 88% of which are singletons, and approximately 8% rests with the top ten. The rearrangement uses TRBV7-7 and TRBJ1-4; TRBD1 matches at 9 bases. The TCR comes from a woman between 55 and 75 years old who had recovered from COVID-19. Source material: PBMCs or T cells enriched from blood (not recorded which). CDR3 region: CASSPDRGGEKLFF. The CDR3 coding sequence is TGTGCTAGCAGCCCGGACAGGGGTGGTGAAAAACTGTTTTTT.